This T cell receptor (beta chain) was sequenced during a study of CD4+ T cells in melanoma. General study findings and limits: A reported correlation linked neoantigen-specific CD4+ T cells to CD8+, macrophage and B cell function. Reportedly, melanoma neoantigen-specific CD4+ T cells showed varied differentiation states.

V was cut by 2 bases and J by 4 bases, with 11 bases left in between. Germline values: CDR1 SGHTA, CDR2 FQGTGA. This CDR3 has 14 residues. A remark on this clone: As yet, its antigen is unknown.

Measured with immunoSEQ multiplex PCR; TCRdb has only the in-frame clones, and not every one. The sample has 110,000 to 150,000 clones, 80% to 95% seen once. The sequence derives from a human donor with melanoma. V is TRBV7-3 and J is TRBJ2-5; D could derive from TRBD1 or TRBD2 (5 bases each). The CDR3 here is CASSLSGRGETQYF. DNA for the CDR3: TGTGCCAGCAGCTTATCGGGGCGCGGAGAGACCCAGTACTTC.